This is a list of T cell receptor beta chains from one sample in a study of Tregs in tolerant kidney transplant recipients. TCRdb's copy holds only in-frame clones and misses some; the assay was immunoSEQ multiplex PCR. The data contain over 50,000 clones, 70% to 90% of them seen just once; the ten biggest clones take up under 2.5%. The sample consisted of Tregs from blood, taken before the transplant. The receptors were sampled from a human donor who received a combined kidney and bone marrow transplant. The CDR3 runs from the conserved cysteine through the conserved F or W. The order of the fields is V gene, CDR3 protein.

V: TRBV6-6
CDR3: CASSTAGQLYEQYF

V: TRBV30
CDR3: CAGQAGGQNNSPLHF

V: TRBV19
CDR3: CASSIRDTQYF

V: TRBV7-9
CDR3: CASSPRLGRGYSNAYEQYF

V: TRBV27
CDR3: CASSLAGGGETQYF

V: TRBV5-4
CDR3: CASSLNRADIYGYTF

V: TRBV9
CDR3: CASSVVREAGELFF

V: TRBV7-2
CDR3: CASSFGRTNEKLFF

V: TRBV2
CDR3: CASSENRVLLEQYF

V: TRBV2
CDR3: CASSGLAGGNTETQYF

V: TRBV6-1
CDR3: CASTPAGNQPQHF

V: TRBV6-1
CDR3: CASSELARVHEQFF

V: TRBV11-2
CDR3: CATSPSDQETQYF

V: TRBV9
CDR3: CASSVAELAGGFYNEQFF

V: TRBV2
CDR3: CASSPRDRGLGNTEAFF

V: TRBV29-1
CDR3: CSGYRINYGYTF

V: TRBV15
CDR3: CATSKQDTSNQPQHF

V: TRBV2
CDR3: CASSETRGYTF

V: TRBV4-2
CDR3: CASSQERGAYGYTF

V: TRBV7-9
CDR3: CASSLRQGIFDEQYF

V: TRBV27
CDR3: CASRGGLGLETQYF

V: TRBV29-1
CDR3: CSVEDLRSRGGQFF

V: TRBV6-5
CDR3: CASRKGQLNQPQHF

V: TRBV19
CDR3: CASRGALPNYGYTF

V: TRBV7-8
CDR3: CASSLAALDKGSPLHF

V: TRBV4-2
CDR3: CASSQGRQGASYEQYF

V: TRBV2
CDR3: CASSDTFPANYGYTF

V: TRBV6-5
CDR3: CASSYELNYGYTF

V: TRBV5-1
CDR3: CASSLDDRGGYGYTF

V: TRBV5-1
CDR3: CASSFGRGRGEAFF

V: TRBV5-3
CDR3: CARSLESGVNTEAFF

V: TRBV27
CDR3: CASSLWGGGGGTDTQYF

V: TRBV11-2
CDR3: CASSLVGVQRTGELFF

V: TRBV5-1
CDR3: CASSPRPSGNTIYF

V: TRBV7-9
CDR3: CASSLAWMASGGAYDEQFF

V: TRBV7-2
CDR3: CASSPPDNTDTQYF

V: TRBV19
CDR3: CASSPFGAAGLGRGANVLTF

V: TRBV5-6
CDR3: CASSLAGSNYGYTF

V: TRBV6-1
CDR3: CASSEGLTGLSYEQYF

V: TRBV2
CDR3: CASKIEKGGQYF

V: TRBV7-9
CDR3: CASSLVAGGADTQYF

V: TRBV6-6
CDR3: CASRGQVNTEAFF

V: TRBV6-1
CDR3: CASRQTGLGNTIYF

V: TRBV11-2
CDR3: CASSPSYGSGNEKLFF

V: TRBV5-1
CDR3: CASSPEGLEGYTF

V: TRBV5-6
CDR3: CASSGSRDRLRGGGYTF

V: TRBV7-2
CDR3: CASSPDRIQETQYF

V: TRBV9
CDR3: CASSPNKGRETQYF

V: TRBV6-1
CDR3: CASSESTVGGYTF

V: TRBV6-1
CDR3: CASEDRGHDTQYF

V: TRBV18
CDR3: CASSPGTGNTGELFF

V: TRBV5-1
CDR3: CASSLAREGSTEAFF

V: TRBV6-5
CDR3: CASSYSKGSYGYTF

V: TRBV10-2
CDR3: CASTIGTSGNTGELFF

V: TRBV7-2
CDR3: CASSLGPPGPPLGNEQFF